These T cell receptor beta chains were read from a single sample in a study of T cell responses to AZD1222 COVID-19 vaccine. Sequenced by immunoSEQ multiplex PCR; TCRdb stores in-frame clones only, minus some. The repertoire holds under 200,000 clones, with more than 75% as singletons. The starting material was peripheral blood, obtained 28 days after the second AZD1222 dose. The receptors derive from an adult who received the AZD1222 COVID-19 vaccine. Each CDR3 is given with its conserved first and last residue. Each record gives: J gene, CDR3 length, clone size, D gene, V gene, CDR3 protein, CDR3 DNA. The D gene is left open where the match is weak. A row's size may be missing; if present it is once, few, many or a size class.

>TRBJ1-6|13|-|-|TRBV21-1
CASSKEVGFPLHF
TGTGCCAGCAGCAAAGAAGTGGGTTTCCCCCTCCACTTT
>TRBJ1-2|16|once|-|TRBV4-3
CASSQDLQESNYGYTF
TGCGCCAGCAGCCAAGATTTACAGGAGTCAAACTATGGCTACACCTTC
>TRBJ2-4|17|once|TRBD2|TRBV20-1
CSASWLAGALAKNIQYF
TGCAGTGCTAGTTGGCTAGCGGGAGCCTTAGCCAAAAACATTCAGTACTTC
>TRBJ2-1|15|-|TRBD2|TRBV7-9
CASSKGTSGYNEQFF
TGTGCCAGCAGCAAAGGGACTAGCGGCTACAATGAGCAGTTCTTC
>TRBJ2-6|15|-|-|TRBV5-1
CASRVGSTGANVLTF
TGCGCCAGCAGGGTAGGGAGCACTGGGGCCAACGTCCTGACTTTC
>TRBJ1-1|20|once|-|TRBV14
CASSQDSGGLLRGLNTEAFF
TGTGCCAGCAGCCAAGATTCTGGGGGATTACTCAGGGGATTGAACACTGAAGCTTTCTTT
>TRBJ2-5|14|few|-|TRBV6-2/TRBV6-3
CASSYLSSQETQYF
TGTGCCAGCAGTTACTTATCCAGCCAAGAGACCCAGTACTTC
>TRBJ1-4|15|-|-|TRBV7-9
CASSLGSLTNEKLFF
TGTGCCAGCAGCTTAGGTAGTTTAACTAATGAAAAACTGTTTTTT
>TRBJ2-3|15|-|-|TRBV7-2
CASSLEGATGDTQYF
TGTGCCAGCAGCTTAGAGGGAGCCACCGGGGATACGCAGTATTTT
>TRBJ1-5|14|-|-|TRBV25-1
CASRGAGSNQPQHF
TGTGCCAGCAGGGGGGCAGGTAGCAATCAGCCCCAGCATTTT
>TRBJ2-3|13|-|-|TRBV5-1
CASSLESPDTQYF
TGCGCCAGCAGCTTGGAGAGTCCAGATACGCAGTATTTT
>TRBJ1-4|14|-|TRBD1|TRBV5-1
CASRPQGAREKLFF
TGCGCCAGCAGACCTCAGGGGGCGAGAGAAAAACTGTTTTTT
>TRBJ2-7|14|-|-|TRBV6-5
CASSYGTTTYEQYF
TGTGCCAGCAGTTACGGGACAACAACCTACGAGCAGTACTTC
>TRBJ1-2|14|few|TRBD1|TRBV27
CASSFEGGDYGYTF
TGTGCCAGCAGTTTTGAAGGGGGCGACTATGGCTACACCTTC
>TRBJ2-2|19|-|-|TRBV24-1
CATSDRDPRIVGRTGELFF
TGTGCCACCAGTGACCGGGACCCCCGGATCGTTGGAAGAACCGGGGAGCTGTTTTTT
>TRBJ2-3|16|-|-|TRBV7-3
CASSPTKVGGTDTQYF
TGTGCCAGCAGCCCCACTAAGGTTGGCGGCACAGATACGCAGTATTTT
>TRBJ2-2|12|-|-|TRBV7-6
CASSFQSGELFF
TGTGCCAGCAGCTTCCAGTCCGGGGAGCTGTTTTTT
>TRBJ2-5|18|-|TRBD2|TRBV7-3
CASSPLPRAGGAQETQYF
TGTGCCAGCAGCCCCCTACCCCGAGCGGGAGGGGCCCAAGAGACCCAGTACTTC
>TRBJ2-1|14|few|-|TRBV28
CASSFSDGYNEQFF
TGTGCCAGCAGTTTCTCCGACGGCTACAATGAGCAGTTCTTC
>TRBJ1-4|14|-|-|TRBV13
CASSLEGQNEKLFF
TGTGCCAGCAGCTTAGAAGGACAGAATGAAAAACTGTTTTTT
>TRBJ2-6|18|-|TRBD1|TRBV10-3
CAISETGQGASGANVLTF
TGTGCCATCAGTGAGACCGGACAGGGGGCTTCTGGGGCCAACGTCCTGACTTTC
>TRBJ2-1|17|-|TRBD1|TRBV7-9
CASSLESRGRKVNEQFF
TGTGCCAGCAGCTTAGAGTCCAGGGGGCGAAAGGTGAATGAGCAGTTCTTC
>TRBJ2-2|13|-|-|TRBV7-3
CASSLSVGGELFF
TGTGCCAGCAGCTTATCCGTTGGCGGGGAGCTGTTTTTT
>TRBJ1-3|17|-|-|TRBV7-9
CASSLARTDVSGNTIYF
TGTGCCAGCAGCTTAGCGAGGACGGATGTCTCTGGAAACACCATATATTTT
>TRBJ1-2|14|-|TRBD1|TRBV2
CASSEGQPPYGYTF
TGTGCCAGCAGTGAGGGACAGCCGCCCTATGGCTACACCTTC
>TRBJ2-7|14|-|-|TRBV7-2
CASSLPQGPYEQYF
TGTGCCAGCAGCTTACCACAGGGCCCCTACGAGCAGTACTTC
>TRBJ2-7|15|-|-|TRBV21-1
CASSSVGAPNYEQYF
TGTGCCAGCAGCAGTGTCGGGGCCCCTAACTACGAGCAGTACTTC
>TRBJ2-3|14|-|-|TRBV23-1
CASGGADLTDTQYF
TGCGCCAGCGGCGGGGCGGACCTCACAGATACGCAGTATTTT
>TRBJ2-6|14|-|-|TRBV18
CASSVDSGANVLTF
TGTGCCAGCTCAGTTGACTCTGGGGCCAACGTCCTGACTTTC
>TRBJ1-2|11|-|-|TRBV10-3
CAISDNYGYTF
TGTGCCATCAGTGACAACTATGGCTACACCTTC
>TRBJ1-2|18|-|-|TRBV19
CASSIWAGRTSKGDGYTF
TGTGCCAGTAGTATCTGGGCCGGCAGGACATCGAAGGGGGATGGCTACACCTTC
>TRBJ2-1|12|-|-|TRBV6-4
CASISTRGEQFF
TGTGCCAGCATTTCCACGAGGGGGGAGCAGTTCTTC
>TRBJ1-5|15|once|-|TRBV3-1/TRBV3-2
CASSQDRDSNQPQHF
TGTGCCAGCAGCCAAGACAGGGATAGCAATCAGCCCCAGCATTTT
>TRBJ1-1|14|-|-|TRBV27
CASGPDHSGTEAFF
TGTGCCAGCGGCCCTGACCACAGCGGTACTGAAGCTTTCTTT
>TRBJ1-2|11|-|-|TRBV20-1
CSARDSYGYTF
TGCAGTGCTAGAGACAGCTATGGCTACACCTTC
>TRBJ1-3|14|-|TRBD1|TRBV28
CASSWDRTGNTIYF
TGTGCCAGCAGTTGGGACAGAACTGGAAACACCATATATTTT
>TRBJ2-7|15|few|-|TRBV13
CASSSAGGAAYEQYF
TGTGCCAGCAGCTCGGCGGGTGGGGCCGCCTACGAGCAGTACTTC
>TRBJ1-1|12|-|-|TRBV20-1
CSASGGRTEAFF
TGCAGTGCTAGTGGAGGGCGCACTGAAGCTTTCTTT
>TRBJ2-2|15|-|TRBD1|TRBV6-1
CASSNRDRTTGELFF
TGTGCCAGCAGTAACCGGGACAGGACCACCGGGGAGCTGTTTTTT
>TRBJ1-5|13|-|-|TRBV2
CASRGPWSQPQHF
TGTGCCAGCCGGGGGCCCTGGAGTCAGCCCCAGCATTTT
>TRBJ2-2|16|-|-|TRBV11-2
CASSLVRGQNTGELFF
TGTGCCAGCAGCCTAGTGAGAGGGCAGAACACCGGGGAGCTGTTTTTT
>TRBJ2-5|16|-|-|TRBV6-2/TRBV6-3
CASSALSDNSGETQYF
TGTGCCAGCAGTGCCCTATCCGACAATTCGGGAGAGACCCAGTACTTC
>TRBJ2-7|11|-|-|TRBV27
CASRDYDEQYF
TGTGCCAGCAGAGACTATGACGAGCAGTACTTC
>TRBJ1-3|11|-|-|TRBV29-1
CSVDVVNTIYF
TGCAGCGTTGACGTGGTAAACACCATATATTTT
>TRBJ2-2|13|-|TRBD1|TRBV28
CASSYRGTGELFF
TGTGCCAGCAGTTACAGGGGCACCGGGGAGCTGTTTTTT
>TRBJ1-2|15|-|-|TRBV10-3
CAISASRGGDDGYTF
TGTGCCATCAGTGCAAGTAGGGGGGGTGACGATGGCTACACCTTC
>TRBJ1-2|16|-|-|TRBV27
CASSLSGGSGKRGYTF
TGTGCCAGCAGTTTAAGTGGTGGCTCAGGGAAGAGGGGCTACACCTTC
>TRBJ2-7|14|few|-|TRBV5-1
CASSPDIPPYEQYF
TGCGCCAGCAGCCCGGACATTCCTCCCTACGAGCAGTACTTC
>TRBJ2-1|16|-|TRBD2|TRBV6-5
CASSYTTSGSGNEQFF
TGTGCCAGCAGTTACACGACTAGCGGGAGCGGCAATGAGCAGTTCTTC
>TRBJ2-7|13|-|TRBD1|TRBV30
CAWSVQGRYEQYF
TGTGCCTGGAGTGTACAGGGGCGCTACGAGCAGTACTTC
>TRBJ1-1|15|-|-|TRBV4-3
CASSQVGGLGTEAFF
TGCGCCAGCAGCCAAGTTGGGGGCTTGGGCACTGAAGCTTTCTTT
>TRBJ2-2|14|-|TRBD2|TRBV7-2
CASSPSGFPGELFF
TGTGCCAGCAGCCCTAGCGGGTTTCCCGGGGAGCTGTTTTTT
>TRBJ2-7|14|-|-|TRBV7-2
CASTFPGNEGEQYF
TGTGCCAGCACCTTTCCGGGGAACGAGGGCGAGCAGTACTTC
>TRBJ2-1|15|-|-|TRBV27
CASSLSGGHYNEQFF
TGTGCCAGCAGTTTATCGGGCGGGCACTACAATGAGCAGTTCTTC